This record concerns one TCR beta chain sequence. Produced via immunoSEQ multiplex PCR; TCRdb's table is partial and in-frame only. The sample consists of around 150,000 clones, around 84% of them appearing once. The data were obtained in a study of blood T cell repertoires in COVID-19. Germline V gives CDR1 SGHDT, CDR2 YYEEEE. The CDR3 spans 15 residues. V lost 4 bases and J lost 7, with 20 bases in between. Recruited during active infection, patients (from Seattle) were subsequently followed longitudinally. The TCR comes from a woman aged 55-69 years with COVID-19, enrolled during active disease. V usage is TRBV5-6 and J usage is TRBJ1-2, with D possibly TRBD1 on 6 matching bases. The sequenced material came from peripheral blood. The CDR3: CASSPPGQGSFGYTF. The CDR3 region has the DNA TGTGCCAGCAGCCCCCCCGGGCAGGGGAGTTTTGGCTACACCTTC.